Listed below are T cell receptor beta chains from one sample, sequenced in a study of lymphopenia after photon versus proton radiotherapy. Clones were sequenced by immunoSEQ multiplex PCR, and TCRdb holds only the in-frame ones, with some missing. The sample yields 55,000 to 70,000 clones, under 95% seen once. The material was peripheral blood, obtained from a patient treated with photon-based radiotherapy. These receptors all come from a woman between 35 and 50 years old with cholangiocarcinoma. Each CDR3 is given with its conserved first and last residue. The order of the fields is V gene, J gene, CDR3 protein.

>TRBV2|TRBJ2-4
CASSGGTARGIQYF
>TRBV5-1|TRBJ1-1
CASSRDLNTEAFF
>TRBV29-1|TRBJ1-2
CSDQTGAYYGYTF
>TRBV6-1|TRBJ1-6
CASSELVGTSSPLHF
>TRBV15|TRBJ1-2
CATSRDFGARRDGYTF
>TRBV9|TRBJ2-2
CASSTRATKVTGELFF
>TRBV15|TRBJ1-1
CATNRAGSANTEAFF
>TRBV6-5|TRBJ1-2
CASSPLTGGDYGYTF
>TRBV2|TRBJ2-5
CASKDNQETQYF
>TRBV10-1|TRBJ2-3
CASSDGGLRTDTQYF
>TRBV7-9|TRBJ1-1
CASRPTGTYTEAFF
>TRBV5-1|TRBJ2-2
CASSLEVGTGELFF
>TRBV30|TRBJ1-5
CAWSVGTGHQPQHF
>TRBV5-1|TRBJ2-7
CASSLRGPPYEQYF
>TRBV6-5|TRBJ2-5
CASSYSGLAGETQYF
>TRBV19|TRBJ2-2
CASRRSGELGTGELFF
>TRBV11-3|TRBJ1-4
CASSARRDRCNEKLFF
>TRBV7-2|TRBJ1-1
CASSLDRHMLREAFF
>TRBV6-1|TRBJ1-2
CASSDPPGNYGYTF
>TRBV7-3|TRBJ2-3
CASSLTGQRADTDTQYF
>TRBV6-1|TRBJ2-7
CASSADGRTSYEQYF
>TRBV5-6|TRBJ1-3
CASSLASWTSGNTIYF
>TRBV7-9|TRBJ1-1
CASSLGGGTEAFF
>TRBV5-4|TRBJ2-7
CASSRTSGPYEQYF
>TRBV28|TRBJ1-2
CASSQNNPGQGNYGYTF
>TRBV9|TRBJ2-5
CASSVGSGGARETQYF
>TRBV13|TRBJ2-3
CASSPGGDTQYF
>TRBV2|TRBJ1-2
CARRGANYGYTF
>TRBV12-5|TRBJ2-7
CASALTGYEQYF
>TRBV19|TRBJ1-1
CASSLGDREGTEAFF
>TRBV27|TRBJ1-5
CASSPDRGDQPQHF
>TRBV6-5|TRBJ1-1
CASSYRVIRDTEAFF
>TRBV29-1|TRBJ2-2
CSVGTSGGATGELFF
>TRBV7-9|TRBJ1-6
CASSIPRGTGVNSPLHF
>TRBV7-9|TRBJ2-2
CASSALAENTGELFF